Listed here are 14 T cell receptor beta chains from one sample, sequenced in a study of early T cells in non-severe SARS-CoV-2 infection. MiXCR, applied by TCRdb to the 5' RACE reads, yields one record per CDR3 protein. Of tens of thousands of distinct CDR3 sequences listed, 12% to 15% are singletons. Sample: whole blood. These receptors all stem from an adult who was a healthcare worker with PCR-confirmed SARS-CoV-2 infection or an uninfected control (not recorded which).

The chain carries TRBV6-5 and TRBJ2-6, with D tentatively TRBD2 (5 bases). CDR1 is MNHEY and CDR2 is SVGAGI in the germline V gene. This CDR3 contains 18 residues. Trimming pared 0 bases from V and 3 bases from J, leaving 15 bases between. The CDR3 here is CASSYSIEPGFGANVLTF. In DNA, the CDR3 is TGTGCCAGCAGTTACTCGATAGAGCCGGGGTTTGGGGCCAACGTCCTGACTTTC.

The gene calls are TRBV4-3 and TRBJ2-1; 15 bases agree with TRBD2. Germline CDR1 LGHNA, CDR2 YSLEER. This CDR3 spans 21 amino acids. Trimming removed 3 bases from V and 4 bases from J; junction bases left unmatched: 16. The CDR3 DNA reads TGCGCCAGCAGCCAGGGAACCGGGACTAGCGGGGGGAGGTCCAGGTACAATGAGCAGTTCTTC. Translated, it gives CASSQGTGTSGGRSRYNEQFF.

This clonotype showed up just a few times. The rearrangement uses TRBV6-2 or TRBV6-3 and TRBJ2-1; D is unresolved. V was cut by 2 bases and J by 4 bases, with 9 bases left in between. Germline assignment: CDR1 MNHEY and CDR2 SVGEGT. The CDR3 runs 14 residues. CDR3 nucleotides: TGTGCCAGCAGTTACAGCCAGGAGTACAATGAGCAGTTCTTC. It codes for CASSYSQEYNEQFF.

This clonotype has more than one count but fewer than ten. The genes are TRBV5-5 and TRBJ2-7, with TRBD1 matching over 7 bases. The V gene end was trimmed by 4 bases and the J gene end by 2 bases; junction bases not matched to a gene: 6. Germline V gene data show CDR1 as SGHKS and CDR2 as YYEKEE (reference sequence). The CDR3 totals 14 residues. CDR3 sequence (DNA): TGTGCCAGCAGCAGGGACAGCGTTACCTACGAGCAGTACTTC. This sequence encodes CASSRDSVTYEQYF.

A few counts support this clonotype. The rearrangement uses TRBV5-1 and TRBJ1-6; possibly TRBD1 for D (5 bases). CDR1 and CDR2 from the germline V gene are SGHRS and YFSETQ. This CDR3 contains 13 residues. V lost 0 bases, J lost 11 bases, and 9 bases lay in between. CDR3 sequence reads: CASSLGGEPPLHF. In DNA, the CDR3 is TGCGCCAGCAGCTTGGGAGGGGAGCCACCCCTCCACTTT.

This clonotype was seen more than once but under ten times. This CDR3 is CASSRQKATNTEAFF. DNA of the CDR3: TGTGCCAGCAGCCGACAGAAGGCAACGAACACTGAAGCTTTCTTT. The chain combines TRBV7-3 with TRBJ1-1; D perhaps matches TRBD1 (5 bases). The CDR3 has 15 residues. In germline, CDR1 is SGHTA, CDR2 FQGTGA. Trimming removed 5 bases from V and 1 base from J, with 14 bases in between. The full variable domain, its missing parts supplied by reference TRBV7-3 and TRBJ1-1, is GAGVSQTPSNKVTEKGKYVELRCDPISGHTALYWYRQSLGQGPEFLIYFQGTGAADDSGLPNDRFFAVRPEGSVSTLKIQRTERGDSAVYLCASSRQKATNTEAFFGQGTRLTVV.

This clonotype was observed a few times. The chain has TRBV13 and TRBJ1-3; D is ambiguous. The V and J ends lost 6 bases and 4 bases respectively, with 13 bases between them. From germline, CDR1 is PRHDT and CDR2 FYEKMQ (reference sequence). CDR3 length: 14 amino acids. CDR3 sequence reads: CASRQVGQGNTIYF. The CDR3 nucleotides are TGTGCCAGCAGGCAAGTAGGTCAAGGAAACACCATATATTTT.

This clonotype has ten or more counts. The chain recombines TRBV29-1 with TRBJ2-1; 10 nucleotides agree with TRBD1. This CDR3 contains 15 residues. CDR1 and CDR2 from the germline V gene are SQVTM and ANQGSEA. V shed 1 base and J 7 bases; nucleotides not matched to a gene: 7. The DNA of the CDR3 is TGCAGCGTTGAAGGTCCCGGGACAGGGGTTAATGAGCAGTTCTTC. Translated, it gives CSVEGPGTGVNEQFF.

This clonotype was found many times. The chain links TRBV18 to TRBJ2-3; D tentatively fits TRBD1 or TRBD2 (5 bases each). The V end lost 6 bases, the J end lost 3 bases, and 19 bases lay between the germline ends. CDR1 and CDR2 (germline): KGHSH, LQKENI. CDR3 size: 16 residues. The CDR3 DNA reads TGTGCCAGCTCCCACGGGCCAGGGAGAACGACAGATACGCAGTATTTT. As protein: CASSHGPGRTTDTQYF.

This chain connects TRBV5-6 to TRBJ1-5, with a weak D call TRBD1 (5 bases). The CDR3 totals 15 residues. Trimming pared 3 bases from V and 3 bases from J, leaving 13 bases between. The germline V gene encodes CDR1 SGHDT and CDR2 YYEEEE. The CDR3 loop reads CASSSRVLNNQPQHF. DNA of the CDR3: TGTGCCAGCAGCTCCAGGGTGTTGAACAATCAGCCCCAGCATTTT.

The rearrangement joins TRBV24-1 to TRBJ2-1; 13 positions agree with TRBD2. Unmatched junction bases numbered 7, after V lost 3 bases and J lost 6 bases. CDR3 length equals 17 residues. Germline CDR1 reads KGHDR; CDR2 reads SFDVKD. The CDR3 DNA is TGTGCCACCAGTGATAAACTAGCGGGGGGGTATGGCAATGAGCAGTTCTTC. Translation gives CATSDKLAGGYGNEQFF.

This clonotype was counted only a few times. The chain is built from TRBV27 and TRBJ2-4; D call uncertain. Germline V gene data show CDR1 as MNHEY and CDR2 as SMNVEV (reference sequence). This CDR3 is built from 14 residues. The V and J ends lost 5 bases and 0 bases respectively, with 8 bases between them. For the CDR3, the DNA is TGTGCCAGCAGTCCCTTTGGAGCCAAAAACATTCAGTACTTC. Protein: CASSPFGAKNIQYF.

V gene TRBV12-3 or TRBV12-4 combines with J gene TRBJ1-5; D might be TRBD1 (6 bases). This CDR3 has 14 residues. V was clipped by 1 base and J by 3 bases, with 7 bases between them. The CDR3 DNA sequence: TGTGCCAGCAGTTTAGGGGACAACAATCAGCCCCAGCATTTT. This encodes CASSLGDNNQPQHF.

The chain carries TRBV28 and TRBJ2-4, with no clear D. The V gene lost 6 bases and the J gene lost 5 bases, with 14 bases spanning the gap. Germline assignment: CDR1 MDHEN and CDR2 SYDVKM. CDR3 length: 14 residues. The CDR3 is CASRPGGVQNIQYF. For the CDR3, the DNA is TGTGCCAGCAGGCCTGGTGGGGTCCAAAACATTCAGTACTTC.